This T cell receptor beta chain is drawn from a study of T cells in Graves' hyperthyroidism and ophthalmopathy. Study summary: Once the initial diagnosis was made, peripheral blood was obtained before any treatment.

Worth noting for this clonotype: Its antigen is unknown.

Amplified TCR beta CDR3 regions came from RNA transcripts. The HTBI primer set served for first-round RT-PCR of the TCR CDR3. TCRdb fed the multiplex PCR reads into MiXCR, producing one record per CDR3 protein. In the table there are around 340,000 distinct CDR3 sequences, approximately 16% of which are singletons. Lactation, pregnancy, other autoimmune disease or uncontrolled infection excluded patients. Germline lookup yields CDR1 LNHNV and CDR2 YYDKDF (reference sequence). The V and J ends lost 0 bases and 4 bases, in that order; junction bases with no gene match: 1. This CDR3 is 15 amino acids long. Findings of the study overall: Most clonotypes expanded in the thyroid (above 0.001) were also present in blood. A model of 13 V-J pairs discriminated ophthalmopathy from stable hyperthyroidism.

The chain employs TRBV15 and TRBJ1-1; 11 positions match TRBD1. The specimen sequenced was blood. The receptor was derived from a man aged 25-40 years with Graves' hyperthyroidism. CDR3 protein: CATSRDGTGGTEAFF. In nucleotides, the CDR3 is TGTGCCACCAGCAGAGACGGGACAGGGGGCACTGAAGCTTTCTTT.